Sequencing of this T cell receptor beta chain was carried out in a study of cytomegalovirus exposure and HLA in healthy donors. Overall study context: The 120 validation repertoires used the same platform as the roughly 670 first-cohort repertoires (as reported by a later analysis).

The study, taken as a whole, reports: Later, an analysis found that TCR clusters from the first cohort tended to co-occur in the approximately 130 validation repertoires. Rare TCR sequences dominated, though some public TCRs recurred in many donors. CMV antigen specificity was confirmed in vitro for a few CMV-associated chains.

CDR3 length: 15 residues. V lost 4 bases and J lost 3; bases outside the gene matches: 5. The germline V gene encodes CDR1 MDHEN and CDR2 SYDVKM. Note on this clone: Its antigen is not identified.

Only in-frame clones appear in the TCRdb table, and some are missing; sequencing was by immunoSEQ multiplex PCR. The table lists almost 70,000 clones, nearly 96% of them singletons. Sequenced: PBMCs. V gene TRBV28 combines with J gene TRBJ2-1; 8 bases fit TRBD1. The source of this sequence is a young woman in good health and CMV-seropositive. CDR3 sequence: CASSSHRGNYNEQFF. In DNA form, the CDR3 reads TGTGCCAGCAGTTCCCACAGGGGGAACTACAATGAGCAGTTCTTC.